The text below deals with one TCR beta chain. The target antigen is unknown. The data were obtained in a study of blood T cells in healthy people across ages. Study-wide findings and caveats: A roughly linear age-dependent decrease characterized TCR beta diversity per million T cells.

The CDR3 length is 17 residues. CDR1 is WNHNN and CDR2 is SYGVQD in the germline V gene (reference sequence). The use of a sample-barcoded 5' primer and a J-beta primer mix characterized a second PCR of roughly 6 to 11 cycles. One entry per CDR3 protein, called by TCRdb with MiXCR from the 5' RACE reads. This sample has about 1 million distinct CDR3 sequences; roughly 45% occur once, and the top ten carry about 20%. The V and J genes are TRBV10-1 and TRBJ2-1; 13 bases agree with TRBD2. The J call may not be correct, given that the DNA end is closer to TRBJ2-7. Sequenced material: blood. The source of this sequence is an older woman in good health. In DNA, the CDR3 is TGCGCCAGCAGTGAAATACTAGCGGGAGGGGCTTACAATGAGCAGTACTTC. Translation: CASSEILAGGAYNEQYF.